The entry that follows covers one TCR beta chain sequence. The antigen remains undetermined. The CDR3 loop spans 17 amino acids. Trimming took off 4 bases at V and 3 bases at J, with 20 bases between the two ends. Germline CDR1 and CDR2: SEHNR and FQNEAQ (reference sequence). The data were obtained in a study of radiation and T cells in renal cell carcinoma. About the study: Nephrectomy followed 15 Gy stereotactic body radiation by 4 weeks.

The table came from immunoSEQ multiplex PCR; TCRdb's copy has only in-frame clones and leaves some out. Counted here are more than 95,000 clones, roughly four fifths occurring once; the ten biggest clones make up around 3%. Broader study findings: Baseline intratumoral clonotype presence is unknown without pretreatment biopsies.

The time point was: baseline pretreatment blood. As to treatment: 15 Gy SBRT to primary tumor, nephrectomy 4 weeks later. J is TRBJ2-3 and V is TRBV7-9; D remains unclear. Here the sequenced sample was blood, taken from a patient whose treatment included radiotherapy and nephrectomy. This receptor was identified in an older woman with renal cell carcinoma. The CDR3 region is CASSWPRENLGTDTQYF. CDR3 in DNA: TGTGCCAGCAGCTGGCCCCGAGAGAACTTGGGTACAGATACGCAGTATTTT.